Presented here are 8 T cell receptor beta chains from one specimen sequenced in a study of shared clonotypes between healthy human individuals. Assay used: immunoSEQ multiplex PCR; TCRdb lists only in-frame clones, some missing. The sample has over 1.4 million clones, 96% seen once; the top ten hold approximately 1%. The specimen was naive CD4+ T cells sorted from blood. Subset meaning: CD45RA+ positively selected. The receptors shown here come from a man aged 25 to 45 in good health.

Concerning this clone itself: Other DNA sequences from this sample encode an identical CDR3 as well. The chain uses TRBV10-3 and TRBJ2-7; TRBD1 agrees at 8 bases. Germline lookup yields CDR1 ENHRY and CDR2 SYGVKD. Trimming took 2 bases from V and 2 from J; bases not matched to a gene: 2. CDR3 size: 14 residues. Here the CDR3 DNA reads TGTGCCATCAGTGAGGGACAGGGAACCTACGAGCAGTACTTC. It is translated as CAISEGQGTYEQYF.

The CDR3 sequence is CASSLGLAGTQETQYF. DNA for the CDR3: TGTGCCAGCAGCTTGGGGCTAGCGGGGACCCAAGAGACCCAGTACTTC. The chain couples TRBV5-6 to TRBJ2-5, with 9 bases aligning to TRBD2. Germline V gives CDR1 SGHDT, CDR2 YYEEEE. The CDR3 has 16 amino acids. The trim removed 0 bases at V and 1 base at J, leaving 4 bases unmatched.

This clone has only one observation. V usage is TRBV9 and J usage is TRBJ1-1, with 7 positions matching TRBD1. Germline V CDR1 and CDR2: SGDLS, YYNGEE. The CDR3 has 16 residues. Trimming at V came to 1 base and at J to 5 bases, leaving 11 bases not matched to a gene. The CDR3 loop reads CASSVLSPGGSTEAFF. The CDR3 DNA follows: TGTGCCAGCAGCGTATTGTCTCCAGGGGGTTCGACTGAAGCTTTCTTT. The full variable domain, completed using reference TRBV9 and TRBJ1-1, is DSGVTQTPKHLITATGQRVTLRCSPRSGDLSVYWYQQSLDQGLQFLIQYYNGEERAKGNILERFSAQQFPDLHSELNLSSLELGDSALYFCASSVLSPGGSTEAFFGQGTRLTVV.

J is TRBJ2-1 and V is TRBV28; D possibly corresponds to TRBD1 (5 bases). The CDR3 spans 18 residues. V lost 7 bases and J lost 0, with 22 bases in between. From germline, CDR1 is MDHEN and CDR2 SYDVKM. The CDR3 here is CASKSGSWGSLSYNEQFF. Here the CDR3 DNA reads TGTGCCAGCAAATCCGGCTCCTGGGGCAGCCTCTCCTACAATGAGCAGTTCTTC. Full variable domain (missing parts from reference TRBV28 and TRBJ2-1): DVKVTQSSRYLVKRTGEKVFLECVQDMDHENMFWYRQDPGLGLRLIYFSYDVKMKEKGDIPEGYSVSREKKERFSLILESASTNQTSMYLCASKSGSWGSLSYNEQFFGPGTRLTVL.

The rearrangement uses TRBV6-5 and TRBJ2-6, with no clear D. CDR3 size: 14 residues. Trimming left V 2 bases short and J 1 base short, with 3 bases between. Germline lookup yields CDR1 MNHEY and CDR2 SVGAGI. The CDR3 here is CASSYRSGANVLTF. In DNA form, the CDR3 reads TGTGCCAGCAGTTACAGGTCTGGGGCCAACGTCCTGACTTTC.

V and J are TRBV7-8 and TRBJ2-7; tentatively, D is TRBD2 (6 bases). This CDR3 region has 14 residues. Germline V lookup: CDR1 SGHVS, CDR2 FQNEAQ. Trimming removed 4 bases from V and 3 bases from J, with 13 bases in between. CDR3 in DNA: TGTGCCAGCAGCTCGACCCCCGGGAGCTACGAGCAGTACTTC. Protein: CASSSTPGSYEQYF.

V gene TRBV20-1 combines with J gene TRBJ1-1, with 8 bases lining up with TRBD1. The CDR3 has 11 amino acids. The trim removed 7 bases at V and 11 bases at J, leaving 9 bases unmatched. Germline V gene lookup returns CDR1 DFQATT and CDR2 SNEGSKA (reference sequence). The CDR3 DNA follows: TGCAGTGTTAGCCAGGGGGCCCGGGCTTTCTTT. Residues: CSVSQGARAFF.

In the case of this clone: A clone one base away is much larger, so this may be a read error. The same CDR3 also results from other DNA sequences found in this sample. This chain links TRBV18 with TRBJ2-5; the D is unclear. CDR1 and CDR2 (germline): KGHSH, LQKENI. The CDR3 loop spans 11 amino acids. V was pared by 4 bases and J by 2 bases, with 2 bases between. Written as DNA, the CDR3 is TGTGCCAGCTCACGACAAGAGACCCAGTACTTC. It specifies CASSRQETQYF.